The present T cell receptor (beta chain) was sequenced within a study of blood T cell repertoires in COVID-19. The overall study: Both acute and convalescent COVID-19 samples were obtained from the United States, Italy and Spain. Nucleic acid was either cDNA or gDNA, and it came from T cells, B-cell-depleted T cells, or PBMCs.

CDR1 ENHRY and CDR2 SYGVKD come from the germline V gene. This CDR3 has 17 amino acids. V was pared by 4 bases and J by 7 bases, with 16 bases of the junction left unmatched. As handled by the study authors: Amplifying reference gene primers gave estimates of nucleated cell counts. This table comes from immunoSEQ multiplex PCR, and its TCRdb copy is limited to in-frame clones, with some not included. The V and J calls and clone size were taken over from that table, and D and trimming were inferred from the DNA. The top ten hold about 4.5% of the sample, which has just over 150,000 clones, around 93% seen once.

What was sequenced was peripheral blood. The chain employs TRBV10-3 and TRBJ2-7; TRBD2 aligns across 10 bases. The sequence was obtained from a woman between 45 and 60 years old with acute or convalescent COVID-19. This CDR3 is CAISVVQELAGPGEQYF. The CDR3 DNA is TGTGCCATCAGTGTAGTTCAGGAACTAGCGGGACCCGGGGAGCAGTACTTC.